This entry describes one T cell receptor (beta chain). Antigen specificity is unknown. Assay: immunoSEQ multiplex PCR; the TCRdb copy retains only in-frame clones and omits some. Of about 850 clones in the sample, around 47% were seen once. The data derive from a study of tissue T cells after allogeneic stem cell transplantation. Study overall: CD3+ T cells were flow-sorted when enough cells; otherwise DNA extracted directly. Overall study findings and caveats: Shared clones across patients were few; motif clustering revealed tissue-specific shared signatures. The study did not identify alloreactive or antigen-specific tissue TCRs, and some clones might be persisting host cells.

This CDR3 region has 15 residues. Germline-derived CDR1 and CDR2 are LNHDA and SQIVND (reference sequence). J was trimmed by 4 bases and V by 5 bases; bases with no gene match: 10. This clonotype was sampled from a female patient aged 40 to 75 with steroid-refractory graft-versus-host disease after an allogeneic stem cell transplant. Some T cells may arise from the graft donor. The input for sequencing was blood, taken at autopsy. The gene calls are TRBV19 and TRBJ1-1; the match to TRBD1 covers 7 bases. CDR3 protein: CASSQPTGTSTEAFF. The CDR3 DNA reads TGTGCCAGTAGTCAGCCGACAGGGACTAGCACTGAAGCTTTCTTT.